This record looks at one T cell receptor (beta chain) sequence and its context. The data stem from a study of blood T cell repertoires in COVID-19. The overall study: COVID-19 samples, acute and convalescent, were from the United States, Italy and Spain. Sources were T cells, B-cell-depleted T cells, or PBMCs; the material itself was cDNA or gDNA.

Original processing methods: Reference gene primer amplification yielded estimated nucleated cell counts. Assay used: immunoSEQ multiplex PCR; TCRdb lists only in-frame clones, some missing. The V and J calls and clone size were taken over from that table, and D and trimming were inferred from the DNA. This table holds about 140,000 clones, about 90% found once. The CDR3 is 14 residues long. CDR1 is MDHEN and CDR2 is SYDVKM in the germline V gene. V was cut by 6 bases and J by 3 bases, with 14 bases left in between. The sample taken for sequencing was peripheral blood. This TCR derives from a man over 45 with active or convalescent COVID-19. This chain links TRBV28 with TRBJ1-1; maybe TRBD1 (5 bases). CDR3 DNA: TGTGCCAGCAGCACCCCGGGGGTCGACACTGAAGCTTTCTTT. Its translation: CASSTPGVDTEAFF.